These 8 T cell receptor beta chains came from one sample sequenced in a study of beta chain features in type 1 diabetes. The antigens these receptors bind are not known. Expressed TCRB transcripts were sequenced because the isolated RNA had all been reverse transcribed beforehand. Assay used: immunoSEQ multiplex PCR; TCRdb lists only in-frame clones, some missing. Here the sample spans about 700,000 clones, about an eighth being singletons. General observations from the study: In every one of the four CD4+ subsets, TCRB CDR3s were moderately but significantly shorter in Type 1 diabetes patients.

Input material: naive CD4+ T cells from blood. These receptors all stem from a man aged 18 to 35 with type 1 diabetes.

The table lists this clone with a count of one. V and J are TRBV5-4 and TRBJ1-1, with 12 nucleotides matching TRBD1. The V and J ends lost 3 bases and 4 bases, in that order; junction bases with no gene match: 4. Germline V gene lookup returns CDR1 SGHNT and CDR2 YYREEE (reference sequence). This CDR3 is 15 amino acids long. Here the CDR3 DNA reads TGTGCCAGCAGCTGGGACAGGGGGCTGTTCACTGAAGCTTTCTTT. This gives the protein CASSWDRGLFTEAFF. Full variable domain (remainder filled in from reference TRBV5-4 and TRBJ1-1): ETGVTQSPTHLIKTRGQQVTLRCSSQSGHNTVSWYQQALGQGPQFIFQYYREEENGRGNFPPRFSGLQFPNYSSELNVNALELDDSALYLCASSWDRGLFTEAFFGQGTRLTVV.

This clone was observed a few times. In DNA form, the CDR3 reads TGTGCCACCAAGGGGAGACGCATGAACACTGAAGCTTTCTTT. Amino acids: CATKGRRMNTEAFF. This chain uses TRBV28 with TRBJ1-1, with a tentative D call TRBD1 (5 bases). CDR1 is MDHEN and CDR2 is SYDVKM in the germline V gene. CDR3 length: 14 amino acids. Trimming stripped 10 bases from V and 0 bases from J, with 15 bases between.

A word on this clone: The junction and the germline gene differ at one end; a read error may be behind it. CDR3 amino acids: CASTSWGSEAFF. The DNA for the CDR3 is TGTGCCAGCACCTCCTGGGGGTCTGAGGCTTTCTTT. The gene calls are TRBV6-5 and TRBJ1-1; perhaps TRBD1 as D (5 bases). Per germline, CDR1 MNHEY and CDR2 SVGAGI. The CDR3 runs 12 residues.

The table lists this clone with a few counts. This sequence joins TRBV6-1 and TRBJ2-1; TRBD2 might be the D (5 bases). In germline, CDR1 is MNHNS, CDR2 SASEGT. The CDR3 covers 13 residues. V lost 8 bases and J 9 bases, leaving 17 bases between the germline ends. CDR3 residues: CASGGASLSEQFF. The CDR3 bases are TGTGCCAGCGGAGGAGCTAGTCTAAGTGAGCAGTTCTTC.

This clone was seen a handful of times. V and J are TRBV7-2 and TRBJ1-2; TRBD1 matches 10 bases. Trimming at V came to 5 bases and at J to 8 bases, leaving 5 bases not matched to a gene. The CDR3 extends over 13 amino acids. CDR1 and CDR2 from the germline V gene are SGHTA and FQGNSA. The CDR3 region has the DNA TGTGCCAGCAGCAAAAGGGACAGGGGCGGCTACACCTTC. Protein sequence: CASSKRDRGGYTF.

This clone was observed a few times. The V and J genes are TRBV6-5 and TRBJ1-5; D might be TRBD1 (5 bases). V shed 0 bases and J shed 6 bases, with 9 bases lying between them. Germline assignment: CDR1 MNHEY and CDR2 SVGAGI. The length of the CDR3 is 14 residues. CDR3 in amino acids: CASSYSFGGQPQHF. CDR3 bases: TGTGCCAGCAGTTACTCGTTCGGGGGTCAGCCCCAGCATTTT.

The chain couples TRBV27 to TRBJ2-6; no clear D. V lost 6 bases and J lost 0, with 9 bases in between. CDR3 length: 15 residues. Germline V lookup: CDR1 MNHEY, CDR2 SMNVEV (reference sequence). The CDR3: CASRLLGSGANVLTF. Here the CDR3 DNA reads TGTGCCAGCAGACTACTGGGCTCTGGGGCCAACGTCCTGACTTTC. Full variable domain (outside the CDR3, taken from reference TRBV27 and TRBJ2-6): EAQVTQNPRYLITVTGKKLTVTCSQNMNHEYMSWYRQDPGLGLRQIYYSMNVEVTDKGDVPEGYKVSRKEKRNFPLILESPSPNQTSLYFCASRLLGSGANVLTFGAGSRLTVL.

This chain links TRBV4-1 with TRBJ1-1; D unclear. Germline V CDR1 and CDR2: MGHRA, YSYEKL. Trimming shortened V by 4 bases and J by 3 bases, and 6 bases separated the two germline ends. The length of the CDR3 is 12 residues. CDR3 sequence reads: CASSRVDTEAFF. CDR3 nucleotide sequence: TGCGCCAGCAGCCGAGTCGACACTGAAGCTTTCTTT.